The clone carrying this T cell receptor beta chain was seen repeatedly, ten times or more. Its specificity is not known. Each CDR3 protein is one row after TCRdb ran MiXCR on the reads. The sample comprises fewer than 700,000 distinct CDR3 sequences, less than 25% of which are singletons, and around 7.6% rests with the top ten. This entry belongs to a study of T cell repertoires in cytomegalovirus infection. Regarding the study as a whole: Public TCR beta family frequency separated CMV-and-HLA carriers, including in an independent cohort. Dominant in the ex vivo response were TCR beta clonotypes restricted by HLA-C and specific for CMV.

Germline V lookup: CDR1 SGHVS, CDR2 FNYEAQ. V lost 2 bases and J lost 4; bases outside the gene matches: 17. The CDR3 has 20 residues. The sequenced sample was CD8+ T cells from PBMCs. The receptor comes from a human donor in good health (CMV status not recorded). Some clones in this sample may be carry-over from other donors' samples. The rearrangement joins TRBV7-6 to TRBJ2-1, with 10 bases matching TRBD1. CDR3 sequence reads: CASSLSDYQSDRGFYNEQFF. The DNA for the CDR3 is TGTGCCAGCAGCTTATCCGACTATCAATCGGACAGGGGGTTTTACAATGAGCAGTTCTTC.